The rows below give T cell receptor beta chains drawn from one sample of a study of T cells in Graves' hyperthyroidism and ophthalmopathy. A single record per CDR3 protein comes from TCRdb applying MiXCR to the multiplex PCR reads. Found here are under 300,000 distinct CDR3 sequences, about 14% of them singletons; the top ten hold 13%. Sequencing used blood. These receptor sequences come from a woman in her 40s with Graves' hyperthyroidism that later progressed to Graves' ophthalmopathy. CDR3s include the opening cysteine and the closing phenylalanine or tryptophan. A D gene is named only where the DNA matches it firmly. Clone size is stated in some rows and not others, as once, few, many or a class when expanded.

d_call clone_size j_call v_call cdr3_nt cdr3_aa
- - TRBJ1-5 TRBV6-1 TGTGCCAGCGGGGCAGGGTCTCTTCAGCCCCAGCATTTT CASGAGSLQPQHF
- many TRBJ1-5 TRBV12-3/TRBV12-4 TGTGCCAGCAACCAGTACCCCAGCAATCAGCCCCAGCATTTT CASNQYPSNQPQHF
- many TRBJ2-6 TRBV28 TGTGCCAGCAGTTTACGGATCTCTGGGGCCAACGTCCTGACTTTC CASSLRISGANVLTF
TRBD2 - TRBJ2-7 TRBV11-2 TGTGCCAGCAGCCGATTGCTAGCGGGGGAGCAGTACTTC CASSRLLAGEQYF
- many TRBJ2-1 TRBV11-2 TGTGCCAGCAGCCCCCAACCGTCATCCTACAATGAGCAGTTCTTC CASSPQPSSYNEQFF
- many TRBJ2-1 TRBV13 TGTGCCAGCAGCGACCCCATGAGCTCCTACAATGAGCAGTTCTTC CASSDPMSSYNEQFF
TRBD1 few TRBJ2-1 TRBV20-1 TGCAGTGCTAGAGATGACAGGGTGCACAATGAGCAGTTCTTC CSARDDRVHNEQFF
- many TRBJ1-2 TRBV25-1 TGTGCCAGCAGTATTGGGGCGGGCTATGGCTACACCTTC CASSIGAGYGYTF
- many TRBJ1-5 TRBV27 TGTGCCAGCATGGCGGGGTTTGGGGATCAGCCCCAGCATTTT CASMAGFGDQPQHF
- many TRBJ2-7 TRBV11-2 TGTGCCAGCAGCTTAGAAGCCTTCTACGAGCAGTACTTC CASSLEAFYEQYF
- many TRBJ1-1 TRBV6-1 TGTGCCAGCAGACTTGGTGTAGAGGACACTGAAGCTTTCTTT CASRLGVEDTEAFF
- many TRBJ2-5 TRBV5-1 TGCGCCAGCAGCTGGACTCCCTTTGAGACCCAGTACTTC CASSWTPFETQYF
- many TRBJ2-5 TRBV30 TGTGCCTGGACGGCAGCCCAAGAGACCCAGTACTTC CAWTAAQETQYF
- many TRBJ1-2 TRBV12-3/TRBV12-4 TGTGCCAGCAGTAAGGACAGCCGCTATGGCTACACCTTC CASSKDSRYGYTF
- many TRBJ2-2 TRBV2 TGTGCCAGCAGTCCTGACAGGTCTTCCACCGGGGAGCTGTTTTTT CASSPDRSSTGELFF
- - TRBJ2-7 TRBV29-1 TGCAGCGTTTCACAAGGGGGCGAGCAGTACTTC CSVSQGGEQYF
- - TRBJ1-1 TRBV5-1 TGCGCCAGCAGCTTGGTACAGACCACTGAAGCTTTCTTT CASSLVQTTEAFF
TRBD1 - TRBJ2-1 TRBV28 TGTGCCAGCAGTCCCCCAAGGACAGGGCGAAGGCAGTTCTTC CASSPPRTGRRQFF
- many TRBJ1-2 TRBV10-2 TGCGCCAGCAGTGAGAGTAGGGCTTTCTATGGCTACACCTTC CASSESRAFYGYTF
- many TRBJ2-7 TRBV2 TGTGCCAGCAGACGGCTAAGCTACGAGCAGTACTTC CASRRLSYEQYF
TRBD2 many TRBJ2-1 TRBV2 TGTGCCAGCCTTAGACTAGCGGGGTCCTACAATGAGCAGTTCTTC CASLRLAGSYNEQFF
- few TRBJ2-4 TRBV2 TGTGCCAGCAAGGAGGGGACGGCCAAAAACATTCAGTACTTC CASKEGTAKNIQYF
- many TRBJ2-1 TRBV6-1 TGTGCCAGCAGGGAGAAGACCTACAATGAGCAGTTCTTC CASREKTYNEQFF
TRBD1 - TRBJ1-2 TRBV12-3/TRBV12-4 TGTGCCAGCAGGCCGGGACAGTCTAACTATGGCTACACCTTC CASRPGQSNYGYTF
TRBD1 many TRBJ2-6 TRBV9 TGTGCCAGCAGCGTAGACCGGGACAGGGAAGGATTTGGGGCCAACGTCCTGACTTTC CASSVDRDREGFGANVLTF
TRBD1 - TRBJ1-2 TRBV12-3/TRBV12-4 TGTGCCAGCAGTATAACGACAGGGCAAAACTATGGCTACACCTTC CASSITTGQNYGYTF
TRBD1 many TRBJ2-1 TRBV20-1 TGCAGTGCTAGGGGTACAGGGGTTGCCCTAGGAGAGCAGTTCTTC CSARGTGVALGEQFF
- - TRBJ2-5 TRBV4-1 TGCGCCAGCAGCCAAATGACTAGCCTACTCAGGGGGACCCAGTACTTC CASSQMTSLLRGTQYF
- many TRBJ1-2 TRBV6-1 TGTGCCAGCAGTGGACCGGCGGGTAACGGGAAATACTATGGCTACACCTTC CASSGPAGNGKYYGYTF